A single sample gave rise to the 22 T cell receptor beta chains below, sequenced in a study of blood T cell repertoires in COVID-19 (dated by TCRdb to 2019 to 2021). Receptor amplification or capture employed the immunoSEQ multiplex PCR assay. TCRdb retrieved this table from immuneACCESS and kept in-frame rearrangements only. Not all clones are present; in checked studies, unresolved V genes account for under half, and no reason is known for the remainder. Counted in this sample were 17,000 or so clones; roughly three quarters of them appeared once. About 20% of the sample is held by the ten biggest clonotypes. The specimen sequenced was peripheral blood. The source is a man between 60 and 75 years old with active or convalescent COVID-19.

The chain joins TRBV28 to TRBJ2-3; 9 nucleotides line up with TRBD2. There are 16 residues in the CDR3. With 5 bases clipped from V and 2 bases from J, the junction kept 8 bases outside the gene matches. The germline gives CDR1 MDHEN, CDR2 SYDVKM. CDR3 bases: TGTGCCAGCAGTCACGCTAGCGGGACAGTCACAGATACGCAGTATTTT. Translation gives CASSHASGTVTDTQYF.

This chain connects TRBV28 to TRBJ1-2; D not certain. V shed 6 bases and J shed 7 bases, with 21 bases lying between them. Germline V gives CDR1 MDHEN, CDR2 SYDVKM. There are 15 residues in the CDR3. The CDR3: CASRTPETLEGGYTF. The CDR3 nucleotides read TGTGCCAGCAGGACCCCTGAAACCCTGGAGGGTGGCTACACCTTC.

The chain employs TRBV6-5 and TRBJ1-2, with a possible D match to TRBD1 (5 bases). CDR1 MNHEY and CDR2 SVGAGI come from the germline V gene. This CDR3 region has 16 residues. Trimming stripped 0 bases from V and 6 bases from J, with 17 bases between. The CDR3 reads CASSYSGRGRVDGYTF. CDR3 DNA: TGTGCCAGCAGTTACTCAGGGCGGGGCAGGGTGGATGGCTACACCTTC.

The CDR3 region is CASSPREGAEAFF. The CDR3 coding sequence is TGTGCCAGCAGCCCTCGGGAGGGAGCTGAAGCTTTCTTT. This chain uses TRBV9 with TRBJ1-1; D not resolved. CDR1 and CDR2 (germline): SGDLS, YYNGEE. This CDR3 has 13 amino acids. V was trimmed by 4 bases and J by 6 bases, leaving 13 bases between them.

This sequence joins TRBV14 and TRBJ1-4, with D uncertain. The CDR3 totals 13 residues. From germline, CDR1 is SGHDN and CDR2 FVKESK. Between the trimmed V and J ends, which lost 4 bases and 4 bases, there was a span of 7 bases. CDR3 region: CASSPGFNEKLFF. The CDR3 bases are TGTGCCAGCAGCCCAGGCTTTAATGAAAAACTGTTTTTT.

The rearrangement uses TRBV21-1 and TRBJ2-1; TRBD2, the D gene given by the table, was not confirmed from the DNA. TRBV21-1 is a listed pseudogene. The length of the CDR3 is 17 residues. CDR3 DNA sequence: TGTGCCAGCAGCAAGCTGCCCCCGGGACTAGCGGTGAATGAGCAGTTCTTC. Translated, it gives CASSKLPPGLAVNEQFF.

The V and J genes are TRBV28 and TRBJ2-7; tentative D call: TRBD1 (6 bases). The CDR3 has 13 amino acids. Per germline, CDR1 MDHEN and CDR2 SYDVKM. Deletions cut 6 bases from V and 2 bases from J, with 11 bases between. The CDR3: CASSSDSPYEQYF. Here the CDR3 DNA reads TGTGCCAGCAGCTCGGACAGCCCCTACGAGCAGTACTTC.

The chain recombines TRBV5-6 with TRBJ2-2; TRBD1 might be the D (6 bases). Trimming shortened V by 0 bases and J by 0 bases, and 15 bases separated the two germline ends. In germline, CDR1 is SGHDT, CDR2 YYEEEE. The CDR3 consists of 18 residues. The CDR3 nucleotides are TGTGCCAGCAGCTTGGGTTATGGACAGACCGCGAACACCGGGGAGCTGTTTTTT. This sequence encodes CASSLGYGQTANTGELFF.

The J gene is TRBJ1-5, the V gene TRBV6-6; 8 bases line up with TRBD1. The trim removed 6 bases at V and 4 bases at J, leaving 8 bases unmatched. Per the germline V gene, CDR1 is MNHNY and CDR2 is SVGAGI (reference sequence). The length of the CDR3 is 15 residues. DNA for the CDR3: TGTGCCAGCAGCCAAGACAGGGGACGAAATCAGCCCCAGCATTTT. Amino acid sequence: CASSQDRGRNQPQHF.

This clone was counted a few times. This chain joins TRBV4-1 and TRBJ2-5; 9 bases are a match to TRBD2. J was trimmed by 0 bases and V by 1 base; bases with no gene match: 9. The CDR3 covers 18 residues. Germline V CDR1 and CDR2: MGHRA, YSYEKL. Here the CDR3 reads CASSQAGLAGMYQETQYF. The CDR3 region has the DNA TGCGCCAGCAGCCAAGCCGGGCTAGCGGGGATGTACCAAGAGACCCAGTACTTC.

V is TRBV10-2 and J is TRBJ2-5, with 11 bases identical to TRBD2. Germline V gene lookup returns CDR1 WSHSY and CDR2 SAAADI. The CDR3 is 16 amino acids. The V and J ends lost 6 bases and 4 bases, in that order; junction bases with no gene match: 10. The CDR3 region has the DNA TGCGCCAGCAGAGGGGGGCTAGCGGGAGGATCAGAGACCCAGTACTTC. It specifies CASRGGLAGGSETQYF.

The chain links TRBV30 to TRBJ2-7, with D maybe TRBD2 (6 bases). This CDR3 spans 14 amino acids. Germline assignment: CDR1 GTSNPN and CDR2 SVGIG (reference sequence). Deletions cut 8 bases from V and 0 bases from J, with 17 bases between. In DNA, the CDR3 is TGTGCCCAGAGCCGAGGAGGGCTCTCCTACGAGCAGTACTTC. Amino acid sequence: CAQSRGGLSYEQYF.

The table lists this clone with a count of one. The V call is TRBV2, the J call TRBJ1-5; 10 nucleotides agree with TRBD1. V trimming: 7 bases; J trimming: 6 bases; junction bases outside the gene matches: 6. From germline, CDR1 is SNHLY and CDR2 FYNNEI. CDR3 length equals 14 residues. For the CDR3, the DNA is TGTGCCAGCAAGAGGGACAGGGGAGGTCAGCCCCAGCATTTT. It yields the protein CASKRDRGGQPQHF. The full variable domain, rest sourced from reference TRBV2 and TRBJ1-5, is EPEVTQTPSHQVTQMGQEVILRCVPISNHLYFYWYRQILGQKVEFLVSFYNNEISEKSEIFDDQFSVERPDGSNFTLKIRSTKLEDSAMYFCASKRDRGGQPQHFGDGTRLSIL.

The chain has TRBV6-5 and TRBJ2-3, with TRBD1 identical over 8 bases. V lost 7 bases to trimming and J lost 5 bases; unmatched junction nucleotides: 8. In germline, CDR1 is MNHEY, CDR2 SVGAGI. This CDR3 is built from 14 residues. CDR3 amino acids: CASIRTGWLDTQYF. CDR3 coding DNA: TGTGCCAGCATTCGGACAGGGTGGTTAGATACGCAGTATTTT.

The chain is built from TRBV7-6 and TRBJ1-5; TRBD1 aligns across 8 bases. The CDR3 spans 16 residues. V was clipped by 1 base and J by 4 bases; unmatched bases: 6. Germline V gene sequence: CDR1 SGHVS, CDR2 FNYEAQ. The CDR3 nucleotides are TGTGCCAGCAGCTTAGGGGGGGACAGGAGGAATCAGCCCCAGCATTTT. This codes for CASSLGGDRRNQPQHF.

In the case of this clone: One end of the junction varies from germline; a read error may be responsible. In DNA form, the CDR3 reads TGTGCCAGCAGTCAAGGCGGGAATCAGCCCCAGCATTTT. Translation gives CASSQGGNQPQHF. The V gene is TRBV3-1 (or the pseudogene TRBV3-2), the J gene TRBJ1-5; no clear D. The CDR3 is made up of 13 amino acids. CDR1 and CDR2 from the germline V gene are LGHDT and YNNKEL (reference sequence).

This sequence joins TRBV5-1 and TRBJ1-1; TRBD1 might be the D (5 bases). The V gene's germline CDR1 is SGHRS and CDR2 YFSETQ. V was pared by 1 base and J by 5 bases, with 9 bases between. The CDR3 covers 13 residues. In DNA, the CDR3 is TGCGCCAGCAGCTTGTCCCCAGGGACTGAAGCTTTCTTT. Encoded protein: CASSLSPGTEAFF.

The chain uses TRBV30 and TRBJ1-5; tentative D call: TRBD1 (5 bases). CDR1 is GTSNPN, CDR2 SVGIG, per germline (reference sequence). The CDR3 covers 14 residues. Between the trimmed V and J ends, which lost 5 bases and 4 bases, there was a span of 15 bases. Written as DNA, the CDR3 is TGTGCCTGGGGGAGGCAGGGAGGAAATCAGCCCCAGCATTTT. Translating gives CAWGRQGGNQPQHF.

J is TRBJ2-7 and V is TRBV3-1 (or the pseudogene TRBV3-2); 8 bases match TRBD1. V was clipped by 5 bases and J by 5 bases; unmatched bases: 5. CDR1 LGHDT and CDR2 YNNKEL come from the germline V gene (reference sequence). The CDR3 is 13 amino acids. The CDR3 protein is CASSYRGSDEQYF. Here the CDR3 DNA reads TGTGCCAGCAGCTACAGGGGGAGTGACGAGCAGTACTTC.

This clone appeared a single time. The chain recombines TRBV28 with TRBJ2-2; 7 bases are shared with TRBD2. This CDR3 is built from 15 residues. The germline V gene encodes CDR1 MDHEN and CDR2 SYDVKM. V shed 5 bases, J shed 7 bases, and the junction held 10 bases outside the gene matches. The CDR3 protein is CASSGAGEGGGELFF. The CDR3 DNA is TGTGCCAGCAGTGGGGCGGGGGAAGGAGGCGGGGAGCTGTTTTTT.

The V gene is TRBV5-4, the J gene TRBJ2-3, with 9 nucleotides matching TRBD2. J lost 1 base, V lost 2 bases, and 5 bases had no gene match. Germline lookup yields CDR1 SGHNT and CDR2 YYREEE (reference sequence). This CDR3 spans 16 amino acids. In DNA form, the CDR3 reads TGTGCCAGCAGCTTTTGGGTAGCGGGGGGCACAGATACGCAGTATTTT. It encodes CASSFWVAGGTDTQYF.

The chain couples TRBV11-2 to TRBJ1-1, with D perhaps TRBD1 (6 bases). Looked up from germline, CDR1 is SGHAT and CDR2 is FQNNGV. V lost 4 bases and J lost 3, with 12 bases in between. CDR3 length: 14 residues. DNA of the CDR3: TGTGCCAGCAGCTCCCATCGGACAGACACTGAAGCTTTCTTT. As protein: CASSSHRTDTEAFF.